Below, 25 T cell receptor beta chains from the same sample are listed, as sequenced in a study of T cell clonality in common variable immunodeficiency. Study results and limitations: Fewer deletions and N-nucleotide insertions were reportedly seen in common variable immunodeficiency TCR beta sequences.

These receptors' antigens are unknown. Sequencing used immunoSEQ multiplex PCR; TCRdb keeps in-frame clones, though not all of them. The sample includes around 19,000 clones, none of them occurring once. The source material was peripheral blood mononuclear cells. Receptor source: a human donor with common variable immunodeficiency.

There are a few counts of this clone. The read terminates 3 residues before the CDR3 end, so the remaining end is supplied by the germline J gene. The chain employs TRBV19 and TRBJ2-7; possibly TRBD2 for D (6 bases). The CDR3 spans 15 residues. The V gene's germline CDR1 is LNHDA and CDR2 SQIVND (reference sequence). V was trimmed by 7 bases and J by 5 bases, leaving 21 bases between them. The CDR3: CASKAGSGFGNEQYF. The CDR3 bases that were read are TGTGCCAGTAAAGCGGGTTCGGGGTTCGGGAACGAG.

The sample holds a few counts of this clone. The observed sequence ends 3 residues before the CDR3 terminus, with the missing tail filled in from the germline J gene. V gene TRBV2 combines with J gene TRBJ2-2; weak D call: TRBD2 (6 bases). The CDR3 sequence is 15 residues long. The V and J ends lost 6 bases and 2 bases respectively, with 13 bases between them. Germline V gene data show CDR1 as SNHLY and CDR2 as FYNNEI. CDR3 loop: CASRPGTLNTGELFF. CDR3 DNA, as far as it was read: TGTGCCAGCAGACCCGGGACTCTTAACACCGGGGAG.

This clone was seen repeatedly, ten times or more. The read halts 3 residues ahead of the CDR3 end, with the missing end drawn from the germline J gene. The genes are TRBV10-3 and TRBJ2-5; TRBD1 matches at 9 bases. Germline trimming cut 6 bases from V and 4 bases from J; bases unmatched to any gene: 12. Germline lookup yields CDR1 ENHRY and CDR2 SYGVKD. The CDR3 covers 16 residues. CDR3 protein: CAISVPPGQGGETQYF. The DNA read from the CDR3 is TGTGCCATCAGCGTCCCTCCGGGACAGGGAGGAGAGACC.

For this clone: The read comes to an end 3 residues before the CDR3 does, leaving the germline J gene to fill in the end. The rearrangement uses TRBV18 and TRBJ2-5; tentatively, D is TRBD1 (5 bases). Germline CDR1 and CDR2: KGHSH and LQKENI. This CDR3 spans 17 amino acids. The V end was cut by 1 base, the J end by 5 bases, with 20 bases between. The CDR3 is CASSPRQRQLPRETQYF. The sequenced part of the CDR3 DNA is TGTGCCAGCTCACCACGCCAGCGACAGCTCCCGCGGGAGACC.

This clone was seen at least ten times. The sequenced fragment ends 3 residues before the CDR3 boundary, so the rest is inferred from the germline J gene. The chain is built from TRBV29-1 and TRBJ2-7; TRBD2 matches at 9 bases. This CDR3 spans 13 amino acids. CDR1 is SQVTM, CDR2 ANQGSEA, per germline. The trim removed 6 bases at V and 0 bases at J, leaving 3 bases unmatched. The CDR3 loop is CSVGSGSSYEQYF. Incomplete CDR3 DNA: TGCAGCGTGGGTAGCGGGAGCTCCTACGAG.

Ten or more counts support this clone. The missing CDR3 end, 3 residues past where the read stops, is filled in from the germline J gene. The chain links TRBV20-1 to TRBJ1-1; tentative D call: TRBD1 (5 bases). Per the germline V gene, CDR1 is DFQATT and CDR2 is SNEGSKA (reference sequence). The CDR3 extends over 14 amino acids. Trimming took off 0 bases at V and 3 bases at J, with 11 bases between the two ends. The CDR3 region is CSARDRQYDTEAFF. CDR3 DNA (partial): TGCAGTGCTAGAGATCGACAGTATGACACTGAA.

As for this clone: Read sequence stops 3 residues before the CDR3 end, and the germline J gene provides the missing end. The chain uses TRBV7-9 and TRBJ2-3, with 7 bases identical to TRBD1. This CDR3 is built from 15 residues. Trimming took 5 bases from V and 0 from J; bases not matched to a gene: 5. From germline, CDR1 is SEHNR and CDR2 FQNEAQ (reference sequence). The CDR3 loop is CASSRTGFSTDTQYF. Incomplete CDR3 DNA: TGTGCCAGCAGCCGGACAGGTTTCAGCACAGATACG.

The sample holds a few counts of this clone. The sequence runs out 3 residues before the end of the CDR3; the remainder is reconstructed from the germline J gene. The chain uses TRBV23-1 and TRBJ1-4, with D maybe TRBD1 (5 bases). TRBV23-1 is flagged as an ORF with uncertain function. With 9 bases removed from V and 0 bases from J, the gap between germline ends came to 14 bases. The CDR3 consists of 15 residues. The CDR3 spells CASPTQGSTNEKLFF. The DNA read from the CDR3 is TGCGCCAGTCCCACCCAGGGTTCAACTAATGAAAAA.

This clone appeared a few times. The sequence runs out 3 residues before the end of the CDR3; the remainder is reconstructed from the germline J gene. V and J are TRBV20-1 and TRBJ2-5; no definite D call. The germline CDR1 and CDR2 sequences are DFQATT and SNEGSKA (reference sequence). The V end lost 0 bases, the J end lost 4 bases, and 12 bases lay between the germline ends. The CDR3 totals 14 residues. CDR3 sequence reads: CSARDSSGPETQYF. The sequenced part of the CDR3 DNA is TGCAGTGCTAGAGATAGTTCGGGTCCAGAGACC.

The table lists this clone with a few counts. The observed sequence ends 3 residues before the CDR3 terminus, with the missing tail filled in from the germline J gene. This sequence joins TRBV19 and TRBJ1-3; D remains unclear. Per germline, CDR1 LNHDA and CDR2 SQIVND (reference sequence). The CDR3 contains 15 residues. V was trimmed by 2 bases and J by 0 bases, leaving 8 bases between them. The CDR3 loop is CASSISGLSGNTIYF. The covered CDR3 bases are TGTGCCAGTAGTATATCAGGCCTCTCTGGAAACACC.

At least ten counts were recorded for this clone. A read error may account for a junction end that differs from germline. The read gets to within 3 residues of the CDR3 end, and the germline J gene fills in the rest. The V and J genes are TRBV4-2 and TRBJ2-2; 8 bases fit TRBD2. The CDR3 spans 14 residues. Germline CDR1 and CDR2: LGHNA and YNFKEQ. The part of the CDR3 DNA that was read is TGCGCCAGCGGAGCGGGGGTTGATCACGGGGAG. Translated: CASGAGVDHGE. The full CDR3 protein is CASGAGVDHGELFF.

This clone was seen a few times. With the read ending 3 residues before the CDR3 end, the germline J gene is used to fill in that end. J is TRBJ2-5 and V is TRBV7-2; D is unclear. There are 13 residues in the CDR3. The V gene's germline CDR1 is SGHTA and CDR2 FQGNSA. V shed 5 bases and J shed 7 bases, with 14 bases lying between them. Incomplete CDR3 DNA: TGTGCCAGCAGCGAGGCAGGTGTTGGGACC. Encoded protein: CASSEAGVGT. The full CDR3 reads CASSEAGVGTQYF.

This clone occurred a few times. From the germline J gene comes the end of the CDR3, since the read stops 3 residues before it. The J gene is TRBJ1-2, the V gene TRBV7-9, with D perhaps TRBD1 (5 bases). The germline CDR1 and CDR2 sequences are SEHNR and FQNEAQ (reference sequence). Trimming took off 5 bases at V and 3 bases at J, with 16 bases between the two ends. The CDR3 has 15 residues. CDR3 sequence: CASSPTGGRDYGYTF. CDR3 bases read: TGTGCCAGCAGCCCCACTGGGGGGAGGGACTATGGC.

This clone occurred a few times. The read stops 3 residues short of the end of the CDR3; the missing end is completed from the germline J gene. The rearrangement joins TRBV7-2 to TRBJ2-7; TRBD1 matches at 9 bases. The CDR3 totals 15 residues. The J segment lost 4 bases and the V segment lost 5 bases, leaving 9 bases of the junction unmatched. Germline V CDR1 and CDR2: SGHTA, FQGNSA. The chain's CDR3 is CASSPQTGGLYEQYF. The sequenced part of the CDR3 DNA is TGTGCCAGCAGCCCACAGACAGGGGGTTTGTACGAG.

This clone was detected ten times or more. The CDR3 end is not reached by the read, which stops 3 residues before it; the germline J gene fills it in. The chain combines TRBV19 with TRBJ2-7; D ambiguous. The ends were cut back, 0 bases at V and 0 bases at J, with 12 bases in the middle. CDR3 size: 16 residues. CDR1 and CDR2 from the germline V gene are LNHDA and SQIVND (reference sequence). The CDR3 sequence: CASSIDIGPGSYEQYF. Incomplete CDR3 DNA: TGTGCCAGTAGTATAGATATTGGCCCAGGCTCCTACGAG.

Concerning this clone: The sequenced fragment ends 3 residues before the CDR3 boundary, so the rest is inferred from the germline J gene. The chain employs TRBV11-3 and TRBJ2-5; perhaps TRBD2 as D (6 bases). In germline, CDR1 is SGHNT, CDR2 YENEEA. This CDR3 is built from 14 residues. V was trimmed by 0 bases and J by 5 bases, leaving 10 bases between them. The DNA read from the CDR3 is TGTGCCAGCAGCTTAGATAGCGGTTCGGAGACC. Translating it yields CASSLDSGSET. Given in full, the CDR3 is CASSLDSGSETQYF.

A few counts support this clone. The DNA ends 3 residues before the CDR3 does, and the rest of the CDR3 is filled in from the germline J gene. The chain recombines TRBV19 with TRBJ1-4, with TRBD1 as a possible D gene (6 bases). Germline loops: CDR1 LNHDA, CDR2 SQIVND (reference sequence). This CDR3 has 16 amino acids. Trimming left V 6 bases short and J 8 bases short, with 22 bases between. The part of the CDR3 DNA that was read is TGTGCCAGTAGCCCCCAGCGGGGGGGCGGAGAGGAAAAA. Protein product: CASSPQRGGGEEK. The entire CDR3 reads CASSPQRGGGEEKLFF.

This clone was detected a few times. Sequencing ends 3 residues short of the CDR3 end; the germline J gene provides the rest. The genes are TRBV19 and TRBJ2-7, with 10 bases identical to TRBD1. The length of the CDR3 is 14 residues. Germline V gives CDR1 LNHDA, CDR2 SQIVND (reference sequence). The ends lost 9 bases at V and 4 bases at J; junction bases unmatched: 9. CDR3 residues: CASAGDRGTYEQYF. The CDR3 DNA, read in part, is TGTGCCAGCGCCGGGGACAGGGGTACTTACGAG.

This clone has just a few counts. Relative to the germline gene, one junction end is altered; a read error may explain this. The missing CDR3 end, 3 residues past where the read stops, is filled in from the germline J gene. The chain carries TRBV7-9 and TRBJ1-1, with D perhaps matching TRBD1 (6 bases). Germline CDR1 reads SEHNR; CDR2 reads FQNEAQ (reference sequence). The CDR3 is 11 amino acids. The CDR3 reads CSSSLTGEAFF. The CDR3 DNA, read in part, is TGTTCCAGCAGCCTAACAGGGGAA. Looking up the rest from reference TRBV7-9 and TRBJ1-1 gives the full variable domain: DTGVSQNPRHKITKRGQNVTFRCDPISEHNRLYWYRQTLGQGPEFLTYFQNEAQLEKSRLLSDRFSAERPKGSFSTLEIQRTEQGDSAMYLCSSSLTGEAFFGQGTRLTVV.

This clone has at least ten counts. This chain's CDR3 is CAWSGTVGNTIYF. The covered CDR3 bases are TGTGCCTGGAGTGGGACAGTTGGAAACACC. The V and J genes are TRBV30 and TRBJ1-3; TRBD1 might be the D (6 bases). Sequencing ends 3 residues short of the CDR3 end; the germline J gene provides the rest. CDR1 is GTSNPN and CDR2 is SVGIG in the germline V gene (reference sequence). This CDR3 is 13 amino acids long. Trimming shortened V by 1 base and J by 3 bases, and 7 bases separated the two germline ends.

This clone was counted a few times. The read stops 3 residues short of the end of the CDR3; the missing end is completed from the germline J gene. The V gene is TRBV6-2 or TRBV6-3, the J gene TRBJ2-2; 8 bases map to TRBD1. The CDR3 is 16 residues long. Germline CDR1 and CDR2: MNHEY and SVGEGT. Losses at the gene ends were 2 bases for V and 3 bases for J; bases not matched to a gene: 5. CDR3 DNA (partial): TGTGCCAGCAGTTACGTGCAGGGGGCGGACACCGGGGAG. As protein: CASSYVQGADTGE. The full-length CDR3 reads as CASSYVQGADTGELFF.

At least ten counts were recorded for this clone. The sequenced fragment ends 3 residues before the CDR3 boundary, so the rest is inferred from the germline J gene. The chain recombines TRBV7-9 with TRBJ1-4, with TRBD1 as a possible D gene (5 bases). The ends were cut back, 3 bases at V and 7 bases at J, with 12 bases in the middle. Germline lookup yields CDR1 SEHNR and CDR2 FQNEAQ (reference sequence). The CDR3 runs to 14 residues. CDR3 DNA, as far as it was read: TGTGCCAGCAGCTTGGGACTCGGGGTTGAAAAA. Protein sequence: CASSLGLGVEK. Given in full, the CDR3 is CASSLGLGVEKLFF.

As concerns this clone: The CDR3 end lies 3 residues beyond the end of the read and is filled in from the germline J gene. The same CDR3 arises from other DNA sequences in this sample as well. V usage is TRBV19 and J usage is TRBJ2-7, with 8 bases matching TRBD2. The germline V gene encodes CDR1 LNHDA and CDR2 SQIVND (reference sequence). The CDR3 runs 17 residues. J was trimmed by 2 bases and V by 4 bases; bases with no gene match: 13. CDR3 protein: CASSTLYLAGTTYEQYF. The sequenced CDR3 bases are TGTGCCAGTAGTACACTCTACTTAGCGGGAACAACCTACGAG.

This clone turned up a few times. The read gets to within 3 residues of the CDR3 end, and the germline J gene fills in the rest. This rearrangement joins TRBV6-2 or TRBV6-3 to TRBJ1-5; tentative D call: TRBD1 (6 bases). V was pared by 0 bases and J by 7 bases, with 13 bases between. The CDR3 runs 15 residues. Germline V CDR1 and CDR2: MNHEY, SVGEGT. The CDR3 bases that were read are TGTGCCAGCAGTTACTCAGGGGGAAAAAACCAGCCC. This translates into CASSYSGGKNQP. The whole CDR3 protein reads CASSYSGGKNQPQHF.

This clone was picked up many times. The read gets to within 3 residues of the CDR3 end, and the germline J gene fills in the rest. The chain carries TRBV19 and TRBJ2-3; TRBD1 might be the D (6 bases). The V gene lost 4 bases and the J gene lost 3 bases, with 11 bases spanning the gap. Germline CDR1 reads LNHDA; CDR2 reads SQIVND (reference sequence). The CDR3 length is 14 residues. The DNA read from the CDR3 is TGTGCCAGTAGTACTCAGGGGAGTACAGATACG. It encodes CASSTQGSTDT. The complete CDR3 reads CASSTQGSTDTQYF.